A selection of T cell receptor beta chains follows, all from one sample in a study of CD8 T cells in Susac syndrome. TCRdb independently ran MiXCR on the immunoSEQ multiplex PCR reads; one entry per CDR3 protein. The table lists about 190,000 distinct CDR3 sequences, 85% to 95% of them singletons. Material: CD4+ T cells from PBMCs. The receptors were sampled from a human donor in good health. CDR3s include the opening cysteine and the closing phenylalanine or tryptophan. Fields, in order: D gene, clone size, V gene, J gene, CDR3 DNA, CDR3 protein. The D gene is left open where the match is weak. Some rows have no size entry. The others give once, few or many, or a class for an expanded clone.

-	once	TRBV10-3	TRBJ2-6	TGTGCCACAAACAGGGAAACGGGCTCTGGGGCCAACGTCCTGACTTTC	CATNRETGSGANVLTF
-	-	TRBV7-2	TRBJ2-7	TGTGCCAGCAGTTACGGGGGTCGCTCCTACGAGCAGTACTTC	CASSYGGRSYEQYF
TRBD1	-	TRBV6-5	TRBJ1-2	TGTGCCAGCAGTTGGGACAGGTCCCCAGCTAACTATGGCTACACCTTC	CASSWDRSPANYGYTF
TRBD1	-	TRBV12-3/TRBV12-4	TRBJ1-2	TGTGCCAGCAGTCGTAACAGGGGGGGTCTGCAGGGCTACACCTTC	CASSRNRGGLQGYTF
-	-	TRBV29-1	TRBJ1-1	TGCAGCGTCCAGGGTGAGATGAACACTGAAGCTTTCTTT	CSVQGEMNTEAFF
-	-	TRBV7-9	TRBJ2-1	TGTGCCAGCAATGGGGCCTACAATGAGCAGTTCTTC	CASNGAYNEQFF
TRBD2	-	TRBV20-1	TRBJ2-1	TGCAGTGCTAGATCTAGCGGGGGGGATCTTCTTTACAATGAGCAGTTCTTC	CSARSSGGDLLYNEQFF
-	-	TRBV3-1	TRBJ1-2	TGTGCCAGCAGCCAAGATTTCCATGGCTACACCTTC	CASSQDFHGYTF
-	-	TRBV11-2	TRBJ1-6	TGTGCCAGCAGCTTAGATCCCCTTTCAATCTCTCGGGCCCTCCACTTT	CASSLDPLSISRALHF
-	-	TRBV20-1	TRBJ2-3	TGCAGTGCGAGTAACAGGAGAACTAGCACAGATACGCAGTATTTT	CSASNRRTSTDTQYF
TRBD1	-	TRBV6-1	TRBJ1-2	TGTGCCAGCAGGTCCCTCCGTCCACAGGGGCACTATGGCTACACCTTC	CASRSLRPQGHYGYTF
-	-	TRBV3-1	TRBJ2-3	TGTGCCAGCACAACGGGGCGGCCCAAGGATACGCAGTATTTT	CASTTGRPKDTQYF
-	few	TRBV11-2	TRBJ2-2	TGTGCCAGCAGTCCTAACACCGGGGAGCTGTTTTTT	CASSPNTGELFF
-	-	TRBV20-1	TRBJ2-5	TGCAGTGCTACCAGAGGCAGAGACCAAGAGACCCAGTACTTC	CSATRGRDQETQYF
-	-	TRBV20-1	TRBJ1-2	TGCAGTGCTAGTCGGCATGGCCCTAACTATGGCTACACCTTC	CSASRHGPNYGYTF
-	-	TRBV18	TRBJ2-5	TGTGCCAGCTCAGGTCAGCACCAAGGGAAGACCCAGTACTTC	CASSGQHQGKTQYF
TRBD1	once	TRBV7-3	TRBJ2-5	TGTGCCAGCAGCTTAACAGGGGGCGGATGGCAAGAGACCCAGTACTTC	CASSLTGGGWQETQYF
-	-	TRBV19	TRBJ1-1	TGTGCCAGTAGTCGTATGGTTTCCCGGGGGGGTTTCAACACTGAAGCTTTCTTT	CASSRMVSRGGFNTEAFF
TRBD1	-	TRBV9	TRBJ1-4	TGTGCCAGCGGCTCGGGACAGGCCAACGAAAAACTGTTTTTT	CASGSGQANEKLFF
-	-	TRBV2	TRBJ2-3	TGTGCCAGCAGTGAAGAGGCCAATACAGATACGCAGTATTTT	CASSEEANTDTQYF
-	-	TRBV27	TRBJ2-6	TGTGCCAGCAGTCCACGCGGGACAGCCTCTGGGGCCAACGTCCTGACTTTC	CASSPRGTASGANVLTF